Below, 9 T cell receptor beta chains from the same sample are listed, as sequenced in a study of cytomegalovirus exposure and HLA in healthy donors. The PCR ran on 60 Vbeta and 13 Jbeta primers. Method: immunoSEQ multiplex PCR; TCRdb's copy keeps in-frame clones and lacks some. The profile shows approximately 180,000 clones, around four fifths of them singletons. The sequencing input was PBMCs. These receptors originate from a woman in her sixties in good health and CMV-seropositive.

The CDR3 nucleotides read TGCGCCAGCAGCTTGGTCTCGGACAGCTACTATGGCTACACCTTC. Amino acid sequence: CASSLVSDSYYGYTF. The chain employs TRBV5-1 and TRBJ1-2; the D gene is possibly TRBD1 (6 bases). V was shortened by 0 bases and J by 3 bases, with 12 bases between the two germline ends. This CDR3 region has 15 residues. CDR1 and CDR2 (germline): SGHRS, YFSETQ.

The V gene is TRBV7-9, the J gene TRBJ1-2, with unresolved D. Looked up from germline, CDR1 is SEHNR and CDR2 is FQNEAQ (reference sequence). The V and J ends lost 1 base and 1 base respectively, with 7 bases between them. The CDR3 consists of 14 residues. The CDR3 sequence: CASSLGQNNYGYTF. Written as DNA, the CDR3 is TGTGCCAGCAGCTTAGGGCAGAATAACTATGGCTACACCTTC. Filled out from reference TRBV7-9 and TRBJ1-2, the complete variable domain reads DTGVSQNPRHKITKRGQNVTFRCDPISEHNRLYWYRQTLGQGPEFLTYFQNEAQLEKSRLLSDRFSAERPKGSFSTLEIQRTEQGDSAMYLCASSLGQNNYGYTFGSGTRLTVV.

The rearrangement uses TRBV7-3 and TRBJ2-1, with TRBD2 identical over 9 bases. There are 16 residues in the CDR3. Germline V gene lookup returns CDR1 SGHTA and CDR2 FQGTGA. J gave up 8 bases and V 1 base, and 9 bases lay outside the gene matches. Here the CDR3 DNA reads TGTGCCAGCAGCTTAATTTCCGGCGGGAGGGCCGATGAGCAGTTCTTC. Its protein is CASSLISGGRADEQFF.

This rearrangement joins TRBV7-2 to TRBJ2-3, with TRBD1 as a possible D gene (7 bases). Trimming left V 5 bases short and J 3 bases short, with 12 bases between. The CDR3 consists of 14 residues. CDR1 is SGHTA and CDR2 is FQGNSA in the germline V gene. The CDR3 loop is CASSPEGATDTQYF. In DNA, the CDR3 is TGTGCCAGCAGCCCGGAGGGGGCAACAGATACGCAGTATTTT.

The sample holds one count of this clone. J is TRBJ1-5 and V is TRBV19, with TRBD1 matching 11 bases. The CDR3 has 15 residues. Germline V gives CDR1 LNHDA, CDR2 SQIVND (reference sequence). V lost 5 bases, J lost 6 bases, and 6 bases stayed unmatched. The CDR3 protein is CASSPGTGGSQPQHF. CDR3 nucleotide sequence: TGTGCCAGTAGTCCAGGGACAGGGGGTTCTCAGCCCCAGCATTTT.

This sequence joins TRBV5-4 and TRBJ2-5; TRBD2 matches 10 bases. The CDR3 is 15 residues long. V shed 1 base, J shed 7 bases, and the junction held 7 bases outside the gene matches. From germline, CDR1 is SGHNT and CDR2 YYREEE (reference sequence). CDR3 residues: CASSLSSGRDGTQYF. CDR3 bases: TGTGCCAGCAGCTTGTCAAGCGGGAGGGATGGGACCCAGTACTTC.

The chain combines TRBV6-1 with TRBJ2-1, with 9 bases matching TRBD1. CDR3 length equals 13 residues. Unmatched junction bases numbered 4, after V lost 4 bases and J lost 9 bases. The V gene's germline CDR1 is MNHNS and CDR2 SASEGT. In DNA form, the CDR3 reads TGTGCCAGCAGTGCTACAGGGGGCGGTGAGCAGTTCTTC. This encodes CASSATGGGEQFF.

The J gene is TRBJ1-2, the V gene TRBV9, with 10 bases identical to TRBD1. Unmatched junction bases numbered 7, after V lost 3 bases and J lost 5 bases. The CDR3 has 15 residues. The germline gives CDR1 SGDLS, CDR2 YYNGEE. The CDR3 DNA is TGTGCCAGCAGCGGACAGGGGGCGAAGGTTTATGGCTACACCTTC. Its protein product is CASSGQGAKVYGYTF.

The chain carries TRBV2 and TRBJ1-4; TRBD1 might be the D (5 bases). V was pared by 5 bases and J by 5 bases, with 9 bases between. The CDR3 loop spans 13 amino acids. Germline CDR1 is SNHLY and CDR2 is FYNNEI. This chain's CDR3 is CASSPRQNEKLFF. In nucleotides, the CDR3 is TGTGCCAGCAGTCCCAGACAGAATGAAAAACTGTTTTTT.